Each of the 23 T cell receptor beta chains below was sequenced from the same sample in a study of cytomegalovirus exposure and HLA in healthy donors. The PCR made use of 60 Vbeta and 13 Jbeta primers. Data came from immunoSEQ multiplex PCR; TCRdb stores just in-frame clones and leaves some out. The sample carries 130,000 to 150,000 clones, over 70% recorded once. The specimen sequenced was PBMCs. All receptors come from a man aged 25-45 years in good health and CMV-seropositive.

This clone was found a few times. The CDR3 DNA reads TGTGCCAGCTACCAGTTGGGGGGAGGGAACTATGGCTACACCTTC. It codes for CASYQLGGGNYGYTF. The chain employs TRBV6-5 and TRBJ1-2; the D gene is possibly TRBD1 (5 bases). V was cut by 8 bases and J by 2 bases, with 18 bases left in between. The CDR3 is made up of 15 amino acids. Germline CDR1 reads MNHEY; CDR2 reads SVGAGI.

This chain connects TRBV4-1 to TRBJ2-5; D ambiguous. Trimming pared 0 bases from V and 5 bases from J, leaving 10 bases between. Per germline, CDR1 MGHRA and CDR2 YSYEKL. This CDR3 comprises 14 residues. The CDR3 loop is CASSQDVVEETQYF. CDR3 DNA: TGCGCCAGCAGCCAAGATGTGGTGGAGGAGACCCAGTACTTC.

This chain links TRBV10-3 with TRBJ2-5, with TRBD2 as a possible D gene (8 bases). The CDR3 runs 15 residues. Trimming pared 4 bases from V and 9 bases from J, leaving 21 bases between. Looked up from germline, CDR1 is ENHRY and CDR2 is SYGVKD. CDR3: CAISGKREQGEAQYF. DNA of the CDR3: TGTGCCATCAGTGGGAAGCGGGAGCAGGGGGAGGCCCAGTACTTC.

The V call is TRBV6-5, the J call TRBJ1-1; D is possibly TRBD1 (6 bases). From germline, CDR1 is MNHEY and CDR2 SVGAGI. The CDR3 spans 14 residues. The V end lost 6 bases, the J end lost 3 bases, and 14 bases lay between the germline ends. The CDR3 DNA reads as TGTGCCAGCAGCCAACAGGGACATGACACTGAAGCTTTCTTT. Encoded protein: CASSQQGHDTEAFF.

The chain links TRBV2 to TRBJ1-2; 9 bases line up with TRBD1. V dropped 3 bases and J dropped 5; count of bases not matched to a gene: 7. This CDR3 has 15 residues. Germline V gene lookup returns CDR1 SNHLY and CDR2 FYNNEI. The CDR3 protein is CASSEGQGLGYGYTF. CDR3 coding DNA: TGTGCCAGCAGTGAGGGACAGGGTCTGGGGTATGGCTACACCTTC.

This clone was seen only a few times. The identical CDR3 is also encoded by other nucleotide sequences in the sample. The rearrangement joins TRBV4-1 to TRBJ2-5, with 8 bases fitting TRBD2. The CDR3 contains 17 residues. In germline, CDR1 is MGHRA, CDR2 YSYEKL. V was pared by 1 base and J by 3 bases, with 10 bases of the junction left unmatched. CDR3 bases: TGCGCCAGCAGCCAAGTCCCCCCCCGCGGGGGGAAAGAGACCCAGTACTTC. It translates to CASSQVPPRGGKETQYF.

This clone occurred a few times. This rearrangement joins TRBV6-4 to TRBJ2-7, with 9 bases lining up with TRBD1. CDR1 is MRHNA, CDR2 SNTAGT, per germline. This CDR3 region has 14 residues. The J segment lost 7 bases and the V segment lost 5 bases, leaving 9 bases of the junction unmatched. The CDR3 sequence is CASSYLGQGGEQYF. The CDR3 DNA is TGTGCCAGCAGTTACCTGGGACAGGGAGGAGAGCAGTACTTC.

This chain uses TRBV11-2 with TRBJ1-1; TRBD1 aligns across 7 bases. V lost 1 base, J lost 10 bases, and 6 bases stayed unmatched. The CDR3 loop spans 13 amino acids. Per germline, CDR1 SGHAT and CDR2 FQNNGV. This CDR3 reads CASSLGGGFRAFF. The DNA of the CDR3 is TGTGCCAGCAGCTTAGGAGGGGGCTTTAGAGCTTTCTTT.

The chain couples TRBV6-5 to TRBJ1-4, with D possibly TRBD1 on 6 matching bases. The CDR3 runs 16 residues. CDR1 is MNHEY, CDR2 SVGAGI, per germline. Trimming shortened V by 2 bases and J by 7 bases, and 17 bases separated the two germline ends. The CDR3 here is CASSYGQAGAGEKLFF. In DNA form, the CDR3 reads TGTGCCAGCAGTTACGGGCAGGCAGGGGCGGGTGAAAAACTGTTTTTT.

The chain links TRBV6-1 to TRBJ2-7, with 8 positions matching TRBD1. The CDR3 covers 15 residues. Germline V gene lookup returns CDR1 MNHNS and CDR2 SASEGT. Trimming at V came to 1 base and at J to 3 bases, leaving 5 bases not matched to a gene. The CDR3 spells CASSEVNTGGYEQYF. CDR3 in DNA: TGTGCCAGCAGTGAAGTTAATACAGGGGGCTACGAGCAGTACTTC.

The chain links TRBV28 to TRBJ2-7, with D possibly TRBD2 on 5 matching bases. Germline V gives CDR1 MDHEN, CDR2 SYDVKM. V was shortened by 7 bases and J by 4 bases, with 20 bases between the two germline ends. The CDR3 is made up of 15 amino acids. DNA for the CDR3: TGTGCCAGCACTATAACGGGGAGCGGTATTTACGAGCAGTACTTC. It translates to CASTITGSGIYEQYF.

V gene TRBV28 combines with J gene TRBJ1-2; D is ambiguous. Germline loops: CDR1 MDHEN, CDR2 SYDVKM. The germline V and J ends were trimmed by 3 bases and 5 bases, with 7 bases remaining between them. The CDR3 runs 12 residues. CDR3 region: CASSFVRYGYTF. DNA of the CDR3: TGTGCCAGCAGTTTCGTTCGTTATGGCTACACCTTC.

V is TRBV28 and J is TRBJ2-3; 8 nucleotides line up with TRBD1. The CDR3 contains 20 residues. From germline, CDR1 is MDHEN and CDR2 SYDVKM. Germline trimming cut 5 bases from V and 4 bases from J; bases unmatched to any gene: 23. The CDR3 DNA is TGTGCCAGCAGTGACCCGAACAAGGGGGTGAGACAGGGGACGGCAGATACGCAGTATTTT. Translating it yields CASSDPNKGVRQGTADTQYF.

The chain combines TRBV4-1 with TRBJ2-3; 7 bases map to TRBD2. The CDR3 extends over 18 amino acids. V trimming: 4 bases; J trimming: 4 bases; junction bases outside the gene matches: 17. Germline CDR1 is MGHRA and CDR2 is YSYEKL. CDR3 region: CASSPWVSGPGGADTQYF. The DNA of the CDR3 is TGCGCCAGCAGCCCATGGGTCAGCGGCCCGGGAGGTGCAGATACGCAGTATTTT.

This clone is a singleton in its sample. The sample contains more than one DNA sequence encoding this CDR3. This chain connects TRBV10-3 to TRBJ2-1, with 10 bases that match TRBD2. Germline-derived CDR1 and CDR2 are ENHRY and SYGVKD. CDR3 length equals 17 residues. Trimming removed 4 bases from V and 0 bases from J; junction bases left unmatched: 6. The CDR3 nucleotides read TGTGCCATCAGTGGGCTAGCGGGGGATTACTCCTACAATGAGCAGTTCTTC. Translation gives CAISGLAGDYSYNEQFF.

The V gene is TRBV28, the J gene TRBJ1-5, with a weak D call TRBD1 (6 bases). This CDR3 is 15 amino acids long. Germline-derived CDR1 and CDR2 are MDHEN and SYDVKM. The germline V and J ends were trimmed by 3 bases and 5 bases, with 14 bases remaining between them. The CDR3 sequence: CASSFPGTPYQPQHF. The CDR3 coding sequence is TGTGCCAGCAGTTTCCCTGGGACACCCTATCAGCCCCAGCATTTT.

This clone was detected only a few times. V is TRBV7-8 and J is TRBJ2-1, with 7 nucleotides matching TRBD2. Per the germline V gene, CDR1 is SGHVS and CDR2 is FQNEAQ. The CDR3 runs to 18 residues. J lost 4 bases, V lost 4 bases, and 16 bases had no gene match. CDR3: CASSSPTFGGKHYNEQFF. In DNA form, the CDR3 reads TGTGCCAGCAGCTCACCTACATTCGGGGGGAAACATTACAATGAGCAGTTCTTC.

The chain combines TRBV27 with TRBJ2-5, with TRBD2 matching over 14 bases. V gave up 5 bases and J gave up 3 bases; unmatched junction bases: 5. Germline assignment: CDR1 MNHEY and CDR2 SMNVEV (reference sequence). The CDR3 runs 16 residues. CDR3 amino acids: CASSTRLAGGKETQYF. The CDR3 nucleotides are TGTGCCAGCAGTACTAGACTAGCGGGGGGGAAAGAGACCCAGTACTTC.

This sequence joins TRBV19 and TRBJ2-7; TRBD1 aligns across 10 bases. Trimming cost V 4 bases and J 7 bases; bases outside gene matches: 10. Germline V gene sequence: CDR1 LNHDA, CDR2 SQIVND (reference sequence). This CDR3 comprises 15 residues. The CDR3 DNA reads TGTGCCAGTAGTAACATCGGGACAGGGGATCGAGAGCAGTACTTC. Amino acids: CASSNIGTGDREQYF.

This clone was observed once. V and J are TRBV5-4 and TRBJ2-6; D ambiguous. The CDR3 covers 18 residues. Germline CDR1 reads SGHNT; CDR2 reads YYREEE (reference sequence). V was trimmed by 0 bases and J by 0 bases, leaving 13 bases between them. CDR3 amino acids: CASSLAWQASSGANVLTF. DNA of the CDR3: TGTGCCAGCAGCTTGGCTTGGCAGGCGAGCTCTGGGGCCAACGTCCTGACTTTC.

The gene calls are TRBV29-1 and TRBJ2-7, with 7 bases aligning to TRBD1. This CDR3 has 13 residues. V shed 6 bases, J shed 6 bases, and the junction held 11 bases outside the gene matches. CDR1 SQVTM and CDR2 ANQGSEA come from the germline V gene. The CDR3, as DNA: TGCAGCGTGGGGCCCGGGACAGTAGCCGAGCAGTACTTC. It codes for CSVGPGTVAEQYF.

This chain links TRBV5-6 with TRBJ2-7; the D is unclear. V was clipped by 1 base and J by 2 bases, with 13 bases between them. The CDR3 runs to 15 residues. Per germline, CDR1 SGHDT and CDR2 YYEEEE. The DNA for the CDR3 is TGTGCCAGCAGCTTGATGGCAGAGGTAACCTACGAGCAGTACTTC. This gives the protein CASSLMAEVTYEQYF.

This chain joins TRBV19 and TRBJ1-1; D gene ambiguous. V dropped 4 bases and J dropped 3 bases, with 9 bases sitting between them. This CDR3 has 13 amino acids. Per the germline V gene, CDR1 is LNHDA and CDR2 is SQIVND (reference sequence). The CDR3 sequence is CASSTSLYTEAFF. CDR3 nucleotide sequence: TGTGCCAGTAGTACGTCTTTATACACTGAAGCTTTCTTT.